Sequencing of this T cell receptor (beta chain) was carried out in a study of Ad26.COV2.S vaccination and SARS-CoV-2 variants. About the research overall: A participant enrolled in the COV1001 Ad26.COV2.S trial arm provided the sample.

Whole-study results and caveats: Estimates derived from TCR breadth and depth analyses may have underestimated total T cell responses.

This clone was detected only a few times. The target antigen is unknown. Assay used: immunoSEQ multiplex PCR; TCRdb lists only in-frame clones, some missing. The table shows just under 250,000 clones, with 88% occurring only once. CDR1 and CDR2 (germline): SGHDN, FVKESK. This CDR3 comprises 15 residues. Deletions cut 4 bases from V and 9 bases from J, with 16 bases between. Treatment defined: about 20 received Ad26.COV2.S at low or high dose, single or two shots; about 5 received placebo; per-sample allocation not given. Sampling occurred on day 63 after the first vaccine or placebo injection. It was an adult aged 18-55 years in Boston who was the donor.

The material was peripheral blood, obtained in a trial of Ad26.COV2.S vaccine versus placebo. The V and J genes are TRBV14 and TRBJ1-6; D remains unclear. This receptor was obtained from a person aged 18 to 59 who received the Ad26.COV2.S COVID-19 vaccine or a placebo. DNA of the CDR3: TGTGCCAGCAGCCCCCTCGACATGCGTGGTTCACCCCTCCACTTT. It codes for CASSPLDMRGSPLHF.